Listed here is a single TCR beta chain. Its antigen remains unidentified. The sample originates from a study of shared clonotypes between healthy human individuals. General study results and limits: The study found lower generation probabilities in non-shared clonotypes than in those shared by all four donors.

Trimming cost V 5 bases and J 5 bases, with 10 bases left between them. The CDR3 has 12 amino acids. Germline V gene sequence: CDR1 SGHVS, CDR2 FQNEAQ. The table came from immunoSEQ multiplex PCR; TCRdb's copy has only in-frame clones and leaves some out. The data contain fewer than 1 million clones, 95% to 97% of them singletons. Naive CD8 cells were CD45RO-negative, positively selected for CCR7, excluding terminally differentiated effector memory CD45RA+ cells. The chain has TRBV7-8 and TRBJ2-7, with D perhaps TRBD2 (6 bases). Input material: naive CD8+ T cells sorted from blood. The sequence derives from a man younger than 45 in good health. CDR3 DNA sequence: TGTGCCAGCAGCCCCCGGACTAACGAGCAGTACTTC. Protein product: CASSPRTNEQYF. Drawing the rest from reference TRBV7-8 and TRBJ2-7, the complete variable domain is GAGVSQSPRYKVAKRGQDVALRCDPISGHVSLFWYQQALGQGPEFLTYFQNEAQLDKSGLPSDRFFAERPEGSVSTLKIQRTQQEDSAVYLCASSPRTNEQYFGPGTRLTVT.